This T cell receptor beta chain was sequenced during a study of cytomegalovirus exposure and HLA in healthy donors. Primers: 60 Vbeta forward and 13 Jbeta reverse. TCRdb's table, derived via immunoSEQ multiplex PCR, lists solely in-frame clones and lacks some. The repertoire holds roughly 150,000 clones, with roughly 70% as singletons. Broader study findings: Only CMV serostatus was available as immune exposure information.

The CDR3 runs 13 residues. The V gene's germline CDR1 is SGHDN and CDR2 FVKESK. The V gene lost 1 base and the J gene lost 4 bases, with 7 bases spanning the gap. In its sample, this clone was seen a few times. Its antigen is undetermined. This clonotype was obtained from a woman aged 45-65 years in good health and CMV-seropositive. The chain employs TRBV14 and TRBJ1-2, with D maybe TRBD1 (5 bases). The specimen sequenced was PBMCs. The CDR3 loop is CASSQVRAYGYTF. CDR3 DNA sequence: TGTGCCAGCAGCCAAGTCAGGGCCTATGGCTACACCTTC.